This T cell receptor beta chain was identified in a study of shared clonotypes between healthy human individuals. General study points: Researchers sampled only blood; tissue repertoires likely differ.

Deletions cut 0 bases from V and 2 bases from J, with 13 bases between. This CDR3 has 16 residues. Germline V lookup: CDR1 SGHVS, CDR2 FNYEAQ. TCRdb's copy holds only in-frame clones and misses some; the assay was immunoSEQ multiplex PCR. Counted here are around 1.4 million clones, about 98.5% occurring once; the ten biggest clones make up around 0.38%. As concerns this clone: Its cognate antigen is unknown.

The material sequenced was naive CD4+ T cells sorted from blood. As to subset: CD45RA+ positively selected. The chain is built from TRBV7-6 and TRBJ1-1, with D unclear. This TCR came from a man under 40 in good health. CDR3 amino acids: CASSLAANKINTEAFF. CDR3 sequence (DNA): TGTGCCAGCAGCTTAGCAGCCAACAAGATTAACACTGAAGCTTTCTTT.